The source of this TCR beta chain is a study of T-cell memory formation after mild COVID-19. Study conclusions and caveats: There was no confirmation that second-wave clones peaking on day 37 were SARS-CoV-2 specific.

Each CDR3 protein gets one entry after TCRdb re-called the 5' RACE reads with MiXCR. Among around 34,000 distinct CDR3 sequences listed, 7.7% were seen once. The germline CDR1 and CDR2 sequences are LGHDT and YNNKEL (reference sequence). This CDR3 is 18 amino acids long. V dropped 0 bases and J dropped 0 bases, with 14 bases sitting between them. Comment on this clonotype: What it recognizes is unknown.

The sequenced sample was PBMCs or a T cell subset sorted from them (not recorded which). The source of this sequence is a man between 18 and 35 years old who had mild COVID-19 (a few samples of this study predate the infection). Cell type and time point are not known. The chain links TRBV3-1 to TRBJ2-2; D is unresolved. The CDR3 region is CASSQDKFGRANTGELFF. The CDR3 nucleotides are TGTGCCAGCAGCCAAGATAAGTTCGGCCGGGCGAACACCGGGGAGCTGTTTTTT.